Presented here are 21 T cell receptor beta chains from one specimen sequenced in a study of identical twins. TCRdb used MiXCR to reprocess the 5' RACE reads, holding one entry per CDR3 protein. The data contain roughly 1.6 million distinct CDR3 sequences, less than 40% of them singletons. The sample consisted of cord blood. These receptors were collected from a newborn girl in good health.

A few counts support this clonotype. V and J are TRBV4-1 and TRBJ2-3, with a possible D match to TRBD2 (6 bases). The CDR3 spans 16 residues. The V end lost 5 bases, the J end lost 0 bases, and 15 bases lay between the germline ends. Germline V gene data show CDR1 as MGHRA and CDR2 as YSYEKL. CDR3 DNA: TGCGCCAGCAGCGGACGCGGGGCTGCTAGCACAGATACGCAGTATTTT. It encodes CASSGRGAASTDTQYF.

This clonotype has a handful of counts. The chain carries TRBV29-1 and TRBJ1-5; D call uncertain. The CDR3 spans 15 residues. V lost 5 bases and J lost 1, with 15 bases in between. Germline V gene lookup returns CDR1 SQVTM and CDR2 ANQGSEA. DNA of the CDR3: TGCAGCGTTTCCGAAAGCCGAGACAGCAATCAGCCCCAGCATTTT. Translating it yields CSVSESRDSNQPQHF.

This clonotype was recorded a few times. The chain is built from TRBV4-1 and TRBJ2-3, with D uncertain. CDR3 length: 14 residues. CDR1 is MGHRA, CDR2 YSYEKL, per germline. V was shortened by 2 bases and J by 6 bases, with 12 bases between the two germline ends. CDR3 coding DNA: TGCGCCAGCAGCCAATTTTCAATTGGGGATACGCAGTATTTT. This encodes CASSQFSIGDTQYF.

The chain combines TRBV5-1 with TRBJ2-3; either TRBD1 or TRBD2 may supply D (5 bases each). Deletions cut 6 bases from V and 0 bases from J, with 11 bases between. CDR1 is SGHRS and CDR2 is YFSETQ in the germline V gene. The CDR3 is made up of 14 amino acids. DNA for the CDR3: TGCGCCAGCAAATGGGACCCCAGCACAGATACGCAGTATTTT. This codes for CASKWDPSTDTQYF.

This clonotype was seen a handful of times. The chain is built from TRBV27 and TRBJ1-2; no firm D call. There are 13 residues in the CDR3. V lost 6 bases to trimming and J lost 2 bases, with 10 bases between them. Looked up from germline, CDR1 is MNHEY and CDR2 is SMNVEV (reference sequence). In DNA, the CDR3 is TGTGCCAGCAGACGTTCCCCCAACTATGGCTACACCTTC. As protein: CASRRSPNYGYTF.

In this sample, this clonotype turned up a few times. CDR3 coding DNA: TGTGCCAGCAGCTTTTCGGGACTAGATCCGGGAGAGCAGTACTTC. Translation gives CASSFSGLDPGEQYF. This chain joins TRBV7-2 and TRBJ2-4; 8 positions match TRBD2. The germline CDR1 and CDR2 sequences are SGHTA and FQGNSA. This CDR3 is 15 amino acids long. Trimming cost V 3 bases and J 13 bases; bases outside gene matches: 14.

There are a few counts of this clonotype. The rearrangement joins TRBV24-1 to TRBJ2-1; TRBD2 matches 7 bases. The germline CDR1 and CDR2 sequences are KGHDR and SFDVKD. Trimming cost V 0 bases and J 9 bases; bases outside gene matches: 10. The CDR3 spans 16 residues. In nucleotides, the CDR3 is TGTGCCACCAGTGATTTGGGCCTAGCGGACGTTGCTGAGCAGTTCTTC. This codes for CATSDLGLADVAEQFF.

This clonotype was seen a few times. The chain is built from TRBV15 and TRBJ2-7, with a tentative D call TRBD1 (5 bases). The V gene's germline CDR1 is LNHNV and CDR2 YYDKDF (reference sequence). V lost 1 base to trimming and J lost 5 bases, with 15 bases between them. The CDR3 length is 15 residues. The CDR3 reads CATSRGQLYEDEQYF. CDR3 bases: TGTGCCACCAGCAGAGGACAGCTCTACGAGGACGAGCAGTACTTC. The full variable domain, its missing parts supplied by reference TRBV15 and TRBJ2-7, is DAMVIQNPRYQVTQFGKPVTLSCSQTLNHNVMYWYQQKSSQAPKLLFHYYDKDFNNEADTPDNFQSRRPNTSFCFLDIRSPGLGDTAMYLCATSRGQLYEDEQYFGPGTRLTVT.

This chain joins TRBV2 and TRBJ1-2, with D hard to call. Trimming removed 3 bases at V and 8 bases at J, with 13 bases between. The germline V gene has CDR1 SNHLY and CDR2 FYNNEI. The CDR3 has 13 residues. The CDR3 DNA reads TGTGCCAGCAGTGAGTTGACCTCGGGAGGCTACACCTTC. This translates into CASSELTSGGYTF.

This chain connects TRBV6-1 to TRBJ2-7; TRBD1 aligns across 9 bases. This CDR3 is 13 amino acids long. Per the germline V gene, CDR1 is MNHNS and CDR2 is SASEGT. Trimming removed 8 bases from V and 4 bases from J; junction bases left unmatched: 6. The CDR3 sequence is CASPDRGGYEQYF. In DNA form, the CDR3 reads TGTGCCAGCCCGGACAGGGGAGGGTACGAGCAGTACTTC.

This chain links TRBV24-1 with TRBJ1-2, with a weak D call TRBD1 (6 bases). The CDR3 has 13 amino acids. V was cut by 5 bases and J by 4 bases, with 10 bases left in between. The germline gives CDR1 KGHDR, CDR2 SFDVKD. CDR3 DNA sequence: TGTGCCACCAGTGGGGGGCCCCTCTATGGCTACACCTTC. Its protein product is CATSGGPLYGYTF.

This sequence joins TRBV7-2 and TRBJ2-3; 7 bases align to TRBD2. Looked up from germline, CDR1 is SGHTA and CDR2 is FQGNSA. There are 17 residues in the CDR3. V lost 1 base to trimming and J lost 0 bases; unmatched junction nucleotides: 7. The DNA for the CDR3 is TGTGCCAGCAGCTTAGGGTCTAGCGGACTTAGCACAGATACGCAGTATTTT. Its protein is CASSLGSSGLSTDTQYF.

This clonotype was seen more than once but under ten times. The CDR3 loop is CASAGNTEAFF. The DNA of the CDR3 is TGTGCCAGTGCAGGGAACACTGAAGCTTTCTTT. The chain recombines TRBV12-3 or TRBV12-4 with TRBJ1-1; unclear D gene. V lost 9 bases to trimming and J lost 1 base, with 6 bases between them. This CDR3 is built from 11 residues.

V gene TRBV20-1 combines with J gene TRBJ2-1; 7 bases are a match to TRBD2. J was trimmed by 3 bases and V by 0 bases; bases with no gene match: 2. Per germline, CDR1 DFQATT and CDR2 SNEGSKA (reference sequence). The CDR3 loop spans 14 amino acids. CDR3 sequence reads: CSARDWTSYNEQFF. The CDR3, as DNA: TGCAGTGCTAGAGATTGGACTAGCTACAATGAGCAGTTCTTC.

This clonotype was counted between two and nine times. This chain connects TRBV4-1 to TRBJ2-2; D remains unclear. Trimming cost V 1 base and J 8 bases, with 5 bases left between them. CDR1 is MGHRA, CDR2 YSYEKL, per germline. CDR3 length: 12 amino acids. This chain's CDR3 is CASSQVQGELFF. The CDR3 DNA reads as TGCGCCAGCAGCCAAGTACAGGGGGAGCTGTTTTTT.

The V call is TRBV11-2, the J call TRBJ1-1, with D perhaps matching TRBD1 (6 bases). The germline V gene has CDR1 SGHAT and CDR2 FQNNGV. V shed 0 bases and J shed 5 bases, with 10 bases lying between them. The CDR3 totals 14 residues. DNA for the CDR3: TGTGCCAGCAGCTTAGACAGGGGACAAACTGAAGCTTTCTTT. Amino acid sequence: CASSLDRGQTEAFF.

This clonotype was seen at least ten times. The chain employs TRBV5-1 and TRBJ2-1; D is unresolved. Germline V gene data show CDR1 as SGHRS and CDR2 as YFSETQ. This CDR3 region has 11 residues. V was clipped by 2 bases and J by 10 bases, with 7 bases between them. CDR3: CASSFSWEQFF. The CDR3 nucleotides read TGCGCCAGCAGCTTTAGCTGGGAGCAGTTCTTC.

V usage is TRBV4-1 and J usage is TRBJ2-1; D unresolved. The CDR3 is 16 residues long. Germline loops: CDR1 MGHRA, CDR2 YSYEKL. Deletions cut 6 bases from V and 6 bases from J, with 21 bases between. The CDR3 nucleotides are TGCGCCAGCAGTGTAGTGCTCCCGAATCGGTCCAATGAGCAGTTCTTC. Its translation: CASSVVLPNRSNEQFF.

This sequence joins TRBV20-1 and TRBJ2-1; TRBD2 is a possible D gene (7 bases). From germline, CDR1 is DFQATT and CDR2 SNEGSKA (reference sequence). The CDR3 runs 15 residues. V lost 3 bases, J lost 10 bases, and 22 bases lay in between. The CDR3 nucleotides are TGCAGTGCTAGTGGCGGGGGCATAAACTCCTACGAGCAGTTCTTC. This translates into CSASGGGINSYEQFF.

This clonotype was detected only a few times. The V and J genes are TRBV28 and TRBJ2-1, with 11 positions matching TRBD2. The V gene end was trimmed by 2 bases and the J gene end by 8 bases; junction bases not matched to a gene: 17. The CDR3 contains 19 residues. Germline V gives CDR1 MDHEN, CDR2 SYDVKM. The chain's CDR3 is CASSLLWLAGGGLVHEQFF. DNA of the CDR3: TGTGCCAGCAGTTTACTGTGGCTAGCGGGAGGAGGATTAGTTCATGAGCAGTTCTTC. Looking up the rest from reference TRBV28 and TRBJ2-1 gives the full variable domain: DVKVTQSSRYLVKRTGEKVFLECVQDMDHENMFWYRQDPGLGLRLIYFSYDVKMKEKGDIPEGYSVSREKKERFSLILESASTNQTSMYLCASSLLWLAGGGLVHEQFFGPGTRLTVL.

This clonotype was seen a handful of times. The chain couples TRBV20-1 to TRBJ2-7; D is perhaps TRBD2 (6 bases). The CDR3 contains 14 residues. V lost 3 bases to trimming and J lost 2 bases, with 14 bases between them. Germline V gives CDR1 DFQATT, CDR2 SNEGSKA (reference sequence). The CDR3 sequence is CSASVAGSTYEQYF. CDR3 nucleotides: TGCAGTGCTAGTGTGGCGGGAAGCACCTACGAGCAGTACTTC.